The T cell receptor beta chain described here comes from a study of early T cells in non-severe SARS-CoV-2 infection. Turning to the study itself: Sequencing of unsorted whole blood was done on bulk RNA, leaving chains unpaired.

General study findings and limits: Sequences matched to VDJdb favored anti-spike CD8 responses, while private and CD4 specificities were missed.

Molecules of cDNA were individually given unique molecular identifiers that were attached to them. TCRdb reanalysed the 5' RACE reads using MiXCR and keeps one entry per CDR3 protein. The sample has 26,000 or so distinct CDR3 sequences; approximately 4% are singletons. About this clonotype: The antigen is not known. A junction end diverges from the germline sequence, so it may reflect a read error.

The receptor's source is an adult who was a healthcare worker with PCR-confirmed SARS-CoV-2 infection or an uninfected control (not recorded which). What was sequenced was whole blood.

CDR3 DNA: TGTGCTAGCAGCTTAGCGCAGGCGGGAAGCACAGATACGCAGTATTTT. Encoded protein: CASSLAQAGSTDTQYF. The V gene is TRBV7-8, the J gene TRBJ2-3, with D perhaps TRBD2 (6 bases). This CDR3 is 16 amino acids long. Germline V gives CDR1 SGHVS, CDR2 FQNEAQ. Supplemented by reference TRBV7-8 and TRBJ2-3, the full variable domain reads GAGVSQSPRYKVAKRGQDVALRCDPISGHVSLFWYQQALGQGPEFLTYFQNEAQLDKSGLPSDRFFAERPEGSVSTLKIQRTQQEDSAVYLCASSLAQAGSTDTQYFGPGTRLTVL.